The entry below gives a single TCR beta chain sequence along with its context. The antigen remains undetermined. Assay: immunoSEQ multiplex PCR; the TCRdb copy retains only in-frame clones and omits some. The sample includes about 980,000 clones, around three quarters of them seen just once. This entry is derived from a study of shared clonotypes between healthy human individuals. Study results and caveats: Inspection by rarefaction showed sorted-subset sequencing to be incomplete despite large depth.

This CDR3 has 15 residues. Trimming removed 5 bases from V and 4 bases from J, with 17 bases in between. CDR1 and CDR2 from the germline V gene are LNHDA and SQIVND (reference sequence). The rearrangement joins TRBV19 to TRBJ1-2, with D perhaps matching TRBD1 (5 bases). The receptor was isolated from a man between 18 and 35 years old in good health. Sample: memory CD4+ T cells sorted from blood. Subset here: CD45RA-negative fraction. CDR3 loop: CASSLAGGVGYGYTF. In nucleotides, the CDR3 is TGTGCCAGTAGTCTCGCGGGAGGGGTTGGCTATGGCTACACCTTC.